This T cell receptor (beta chain) was found in a study of vaccination effects on CD4 cells after COVID-19. Broader study findings: Infection- and vaccine-induced clones contracted markedly late after vaccination.

The table came from immunoSEQ multiplex PCR; TCRdb's copy has only in-frame clones and leaves some out. The sample consists of more than 30,000 clones, around 66% of them appearing once. The CDR3 runs to 16 residues. The germline gives CDR1 SGDLS, CDR2 YYNGEE. J was trimmed by 5 bases and V by 0 bases; bases with no gene match: 7. Peptide-pool stimulation followed by sequencing identified expanded antigen-specific CD4+ clonotypes in the ViraFEST assay. A 10-day culture period preceded the isolation of CD4+ T cells. According to the study, vaccine recipients showed no prior SARS-CoV-2 infection and negative nucleocapsid antibodies. About this clone itself: Antigen: not known.

This clonotype was obtained from a human donor who received a COVID-19 vaccine. Sequenced here: CD4+ T cells from PBMCs cultured with HCoV-OC43 spike peptides, sampled before COVID-19 vaccination. The subset is: HCoV-OC43 spike overlapping peptide pool stimulation. The chain combines TRBV9 with TRBJ2-1; TRBD2 agrees at 8 bases. CDR3 coding DNA: TGTGCCAGCAGCGTAGAGGGCGGGAGGCGGAACAATGAGCAGTTCTTC. This sequence encodes CASSVEGGRRNNEQFF.